The entry that follows covers one T cell receptor beta chain sequence. This clonotype occurred many times. The clone's antigen remains unknown. Base qualities are missing; no much larger clone stands one base away. This entry is derived from a study of early T cells in non-severe SARS-CoV-2 infection (dated by TCRdb to the early 2020s). Background on the whole study: Because TCR sequencing relied on bulk RNA taken from unsorted whole blood, pairing of alpha and beta chains was not possible.

Deletion took 2 bases off V and 2 bases off J, with a span of 17 bases between the germline ends. Including cysteine and phenylalanine, the CDR3 has 17 amino acids. Only the CDR3 part of the read is kept: 51 bases, read in frame from the first base. The germline V gene sets CDR1 to MDHEN and CDR2 to SYDVKM. The study was a case-control design nested within a healthcare worker cohort in London, UK, with weekly nasopharyngeal swab PCR tests and blood sampling. Healthcare workers were recruited between 23 and 31 March 2020, during the week of the UK lockdown, and were followed weekly for up to 16 weeks. The investigation overall reported the following: Matching against VDJdb was skewed toward anti-spike CD8 responses, likely underestimated virus-specific expansions, and missed private and CD4 specificities.

Library preparation used 5' RACE. Sequencer: NextSeq 500. The TCR library protocol attached unique molecular identifiers to individual cDNA molecules to correct for sequencing error and PCR bias. Sequencing covered both TCR alpha and beta chains, and within each sample the abundances of alpha and beta sequences were tightly co-correlated. Per the source publication's procedure: V gene, J gene and CDR3 annotation of TCR sequences was performed with Decombinator V4. Expanded TCRs were defined as changing significantly between any two time points under a Poisson model with p below 0.0001. TCR abundances were normalised to the total number of TCRs sequenced per sample and were expressed as counts per million. MAIT TCRs were defined by TRAV1-2 paired with TRAJ12, TRAJ20 or TRAJ33, and iNKT TCRs by TRAV10 paired with TRAJ18. A search of VDJdb, accessed on 1 November 2021, was run for TCRs annotated to CMV, EBV and SARS-CoV-2, with TCRs annotated for multiple antigens excluded. Using fastp at Q25 and MiXCR, TCRdb reprocessed the public reads and kept productive beta chains. Rows are unified per CDR3 protein, each entry keeping the most common DNA and genes. The V and J calls come from TCRdb's annotation, not from the publication. A total of 80,000 to 100,000 distinct CDR3 sequences appear in this sample, roughly 15% of them only once. The ten largest clones add up to 6.1% of the sample.

Specimen: whole blood. This TCR was recovered from an adult who was a healthcare worker with PCR-confirmed SARS-CoV-2 infection or an uninfected control (not recorded which). The chain was built from TRBV28 and TRBJ2-3; the D gene is possibly TRBD1, with 6 bases matching. The sequenced DNA is TGTGCCAGCAGTTTACCCTCCCGTGACAGGAACACAGATACGCAGTATTTT. It codes for CASSLPSRDRNTDTQYF.